The T cell receptor (beta chain) described here comes from a study of CD8 T cells in Susac syndrome. The germline gives CDR1 SGHVS, CDR2 FNYEAQ. This CDR3 is 17 amino acids long. The V end was cut by 5 bases, the J end by 0 bases, with 14 bases between. Whole-study results and caveats: The CD4+ T cell repertoires in Susac syndrome were not clonally expanded.

RNA was extracted with the RNeasy kit, and a quantity of about 0.5 to 1 ug was reverse transcribed using random hexamers. It was immunoSEQ multiplex PCR that amplified TCR beta CDR3 across 54 Vbeta and 13 Jbeta. TCRdb ran MiXCR on the immunoSEQ multiplex PCR reads and lists one entry per CDR3 protein. The sample has about 190,000 distinct CDR3 sequences; more than 90% are singletons. In blood CD8+ and CD4+ T cells, TCR beta underwent sequencing. Recently defined diagnostic criteria classed the Susac syndrome patients as definite or probable. As concerns this clonotype: Its antigen is not known.

The receptor was isolated from a human donor with Susac syndrome. The chain uses TRBV7-6 and TRBJ2-6; perhaps TRBD2 as D (5 bases). Material: CD4+ T cells from PBMCs. The CDR3 loop reads CASSPHPAGSGANVLTF. The DNA of the CDR3 is TGTGCCAGCAGCCCCCATCCTGCGGGCTCTGGGGCCAACGTCCTGACTTTC.